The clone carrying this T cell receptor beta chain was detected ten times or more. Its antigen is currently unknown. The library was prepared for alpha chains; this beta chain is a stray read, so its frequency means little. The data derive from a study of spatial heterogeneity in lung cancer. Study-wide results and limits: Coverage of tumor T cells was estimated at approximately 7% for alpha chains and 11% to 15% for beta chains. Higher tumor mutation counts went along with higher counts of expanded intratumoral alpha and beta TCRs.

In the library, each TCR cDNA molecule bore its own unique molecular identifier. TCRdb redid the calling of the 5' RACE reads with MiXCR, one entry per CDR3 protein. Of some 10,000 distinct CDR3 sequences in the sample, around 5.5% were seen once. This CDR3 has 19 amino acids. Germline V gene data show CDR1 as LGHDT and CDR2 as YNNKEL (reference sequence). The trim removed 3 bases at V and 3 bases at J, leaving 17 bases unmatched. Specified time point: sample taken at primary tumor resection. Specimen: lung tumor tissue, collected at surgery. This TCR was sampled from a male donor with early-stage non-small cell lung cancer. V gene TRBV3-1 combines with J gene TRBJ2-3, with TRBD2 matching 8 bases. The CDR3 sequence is CASSHPKAVGVAGTDTQYF. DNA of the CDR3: TGTGCCAGCAGCCACCCAAAAGCCGTCGGGGTAGCGGGAACAGATACGCAGTATTTT.